Listed here are 9 T cell receptor beta chains from one sample, sequenced in a study of blood T cell repertoires in COVID-19. The assay was immunoSEQ multiplex PCR, and TCRdb's table has in-frame clones only and misses some. The repertoire holds 200,000 to 250,000 clones, with 88% as singletons. The material sequenced was PBMCs or T cells enriched from blood (not recorded which). Every receptor here comes from a woman aged 25 to 39 who had recovered from COVID-19.

The J gene is TRBJ1-1, the V gene TRBV5-6, with D unresolved. The CDR3 runs to 15 residues. CDR1 and CDR2 from the germline V gene are SGHDT and YYEEEE. Trimming stripped 1 base from V and 1 base from J, with 11 bases between. CDR3 nucleotides: TGTGCCAGCAGCTTGATCGGGGTATCGAACACTGAAGCTTTCTTT. Translation: CASSLIGVSNTEAFF.

The chain links TRBV6-5 to TRBJ1-5; 8 nucleotides agree with TRBD1. This CDR3 has 15 residues. The V segment lost 5 bases and the J segment 4 bases; nucleotides outside the gene matches: 7. Germline V CDR1 and CDR2: MNHEY, SVGAGI. The CDR3 protein is CASSPRDRTNQPQHF. DNA of the CDR3: TGTGCCAGCAGTCCTCGGGACAGGACGAATCAGCCCCAGCATTTT.

The chain joins TRBV25-1 to TRBJ2-5; 7 bases match TRBD2. Losses at the gene ends were 1 base for V and 4 bases for J; bases not matched to a gene: 12. The CDR3 consists of 17 residues. Germline-derived CDR1 and CDR2 are MGHDK and SYGVNS. The DNA for the CDR3 is TGTGCCAGCAGTGAATTCCTTGGGGAGGGGAATCGAGAGACCCAGTACTTC. The encoded protein is CASSEFLGEGNRETQYF.

V and J are TRBV29-1 and TRBJ1-2; D perhaps matches TRBD1 (6 bases). Deletions cut 3 bases from V and 10 bases from J, with 12 bases between. CDR1 is SQVTM and CDR2 is ANQGSEA in the germline V gene. The CDR3 runs to 11 residues. As DNA, the CDR3 is TGCAGCGTTGAGACAGGCCCGGACTACACCTTC. This translates into CSVETGPDYTF.

The chain employs TRBV6-2 or TRBV6-3 and TRBJ2-2; D gene unclear. This CDR3 spans 13 amino acids. Germline V gives CDR1 MNHEY, CDR2 SVGEGT. Deletions cut 1 base from V and 5 bases from J, with 5 bases between. DNA for the CDR3: TGTGCCAGCAGTTACTTAGCTACCGGGGAGCTGTTTTTT. It translates to CASSYLATGELFF.

The J gene is TRBJ1-4, the V gene TRBV5-1; D remains ambiguous. The CDR3 length is 15 residues. The V gene's germline CDR1 is SGHRS and CDR2 YFSETQ. V was trimmed by 6 bases and J by 5 bases, leaving 17 bases between them. The CDR3 region is CASNFYGELNEKLFF. CDR3 bases: TGCGCCAGCAACTTCTACGGGGAACTAAATGAAAAACTGTTTTTT. Filled out from reference TRBV5-1 and TRBJ1-4, the complete variable domain reads KAGVTQTPRYLIKTRGQQVTLSCSPISGHRSVSWYQQTPGQGLQFLFEYFSETQRNKGNFPGRFSGRQFSNSRSEMNVSTLELGDSALYLCASNFYGELNEKLFFGSGTQLSVL.

This clone has only one observation. This chain connects TRBV3-1 (or the pseudogene TRBV3-2) to TRBJ2-1; 15 bases line up with TRBD2. Germline loops: CDR1 LGHDT, CDR2 YNNKEL (reference sequence). Trimming took 2 bases from V and 0 from J; bases not matched to a gene: 5. CDR3 length equals 19 residues. In DNA, the CDR3 is TGTGCCAGCAGCCAACGGACTAGCGGGGGGGGAAGCTCCTACAATGAGCAGTTCTTC. It codes for CASSQRTSGGGSSYNEQFF.

The rearrangement links TRBV11-2 to TRBJ2-7, with 8 bases aligning to TRBD1. The germline CDR1 and CDR2 sequences are SGHAT and FQNNGV. With V trimmed by 4 bases and J by 7 bases, 6 bases remained unmatched. The CDR3 runs 13 residues. DNA for the CDR3: TGTGCCAGCAGCTGGGGACAGGCGGGGGAGCAGTACTTC. This sequence encodes CASSWGQAGEQYF. Looking up the rest from reference TRBV11-2 and TRBJ2-7 gives the full variable domain: EAGVAQSPRYKIIEKRQSVAFWCNPISGHATLYWYQQILGQGPKLLIQFQNNGVVDDSQLPKDRFSAERLKGVDSTLKIQPAKLEDSAVYLCASSWGQAGEQYFGPGTRLTVT.

This clone was seen a few times. The chain is built from TRBV4-1 and TRBJ1-1; the D gene is possibly TRBD1 (5 bases). The CDR3 runs 14 residues. The V end was cut by 6 bases, the J end by 1 base, with 12 bases between. CDR1 MGHRA and CDR2 YSYEKL come from the germline V gene. The DNA for the CDR3 is TGCGCCAGCAGGGGTCGGACACAGAACACTGAAGCTTTCTTT. It translates to CASRGRTQNTEAFF.